This T cell receptor (beta chain) appears in the sequencing data of a study of cytomegalovirus exposure and HLA in healthy donors. Overall study results and limits: Prior analysis indicated that the majority of TCR beta V segments exhibited productivity approximately 90% or approximately 30% of the time. Presence/absence analyses rested on an assumption that sequencing depth was roughly uniform across donors.

CDR3 size: 14 residues. Per the germline V gene, CDR1 is SGHDN and CDR2 is FVKESK. Deletions cut 0 bases from V and 10 bases from J, with 12 bases between. Donors were nominally healthy when sampled, though unrecorded immune exposures were likely. Turning to this clone: Its target is not known.

PCR primers comprised 60 Vbeta and 13 Jbeta primers. The table came from immunoSEQ multiplex PCR; TCRdb's copy has only in-frame clones and leaves some out. The data show 150,000 to 200,000 clones, 75% to 80% seen once. The sequencing sample was made of PBMCs. This sequence originates from a man aged 45-65 years in good health and CMV-seropositive. The chain joins TRBV14 to TRBJ2-2, with D possibly TRBD1 on 5 matching bases. This CDR3 is CASSQDQGITELFF. The CDR3 coding sequence is TGTGCCAGCAGCCAAGATCAGGGAATTACGGAGCTGTTTTTT.